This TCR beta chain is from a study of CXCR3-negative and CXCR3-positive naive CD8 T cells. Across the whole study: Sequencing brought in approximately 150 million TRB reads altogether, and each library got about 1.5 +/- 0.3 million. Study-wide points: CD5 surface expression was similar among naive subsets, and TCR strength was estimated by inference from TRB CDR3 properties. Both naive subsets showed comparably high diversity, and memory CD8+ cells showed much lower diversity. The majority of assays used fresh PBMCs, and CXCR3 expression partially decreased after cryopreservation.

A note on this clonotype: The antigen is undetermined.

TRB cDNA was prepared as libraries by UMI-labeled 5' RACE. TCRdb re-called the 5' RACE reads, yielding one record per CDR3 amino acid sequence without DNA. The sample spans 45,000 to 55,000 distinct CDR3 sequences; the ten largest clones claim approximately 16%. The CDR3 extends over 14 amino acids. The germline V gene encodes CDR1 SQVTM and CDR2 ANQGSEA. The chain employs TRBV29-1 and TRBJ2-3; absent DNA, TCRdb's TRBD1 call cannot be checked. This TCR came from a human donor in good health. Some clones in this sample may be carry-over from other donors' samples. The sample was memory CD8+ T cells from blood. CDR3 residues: CSVEGHRESNTQYF.